This passage covers 10 T cell receptor beta chains from one sample sequenced in a study of OX40 agonist ivuxolimab in advanced cancers. Sequenced by immunoSEQ multiplex PCR; TCRdb stores in-frame clones only, minus some. The sample carries 55,000 to 75,000 clones, approximately 80% recorded once. The starting material was CD4+ or CD8+ T cells sorted from blood, obtained in a trial of the OX40 agonist ivuxolimab. The source is an adult with an advanced solid tumor such as melanoma, head and neck, liver or kidney cancer.

The chain links TRBV18 to TRBJ1-1; 7 positions agree with TRBD1. Unmatched junction bases numbered 5, after V lost 5 bases and J lost 2 bases. This CDR3 comprises 14 residues. Germline V gives CDR1 KGHSH, CDR2 LQKENI. The CDR3 sequence: CASSRQGYNTEAFF. The CDR3 DNA reads as TGTGCCAGCTCAAGACAGGGATACAACACTGAAGCTTTCTTT.

The chain combines TRBV18 with TRBJ1-4; TRBD1 might be the D (6 bases). The CDR3 spans 15 residues. CDR1 is KGHSH, CDR2 LQKENI, per germline. V was shortened by 6 bases and J by 8 bases, with 19 bases between the two germline ends. The CDR3 nucleotides are TGTGCCAGCTCCCCGACAGGCCCAGGAGGAGAAAAACTGTTTTTT. This translates into CASSPTGPGGEKLFF. The full variable domain, rest sourced from reference TRBV18 and TRBJ1-4, is NAGVMQNPRHLVRRRGQEARLRCSPMKGHSHVYWYRQLPEEGLKFMVYLQKENIIDESGMPKERFSAEFPKEGPSILRIQQVVRGDSAAYFCASSPTGPGGEKLFFGSGTQLSVL.

The chain couples TRBV29-1 to TRBJ1-1, with D possibly matching TRBD1 (5 bases). V lost 7 bases, J lost 0 bases, and 6 bases lay in between. Germline V gene sequence: CDR1 SQVTM, CDR2 ANQGSEA. This CDR3 comprises 11 residues. The CDR3 is CSATVNTEAFF. The CDR3 DNA reads TGCAGCGCGACAGTGAACACTGAAGCTTTCTTT. Complete variable domain (other parts from reference TRBV29-1 and TRBJ1-1): SAVISQKPSRDICQRGTSLTIQCQVDSQVTMMFWYRQQPGQSLTLIATANQGSEATYESGFVIDKFPISRPNLTFSTLTVSNMSPEDSSIYLCSATVNTEAFFGQGTRLTVV.

The chain employs TRBV6-5 and TRBJ2-6, with D perhaps TRBD2 (6 bases). The CDR3 consists of 15 residues. Trimming removed 4 bases from V and 4 bases from J, with 11 bases in between. The V gene's germline CDR1 is MNHEY and CDR2 SVGAGI. Written as DNA, the CDR3 is TGTGCCAGCAGTTGGGGGGTTGCCGGGGCCAACGTCCTGACTTTC. Residues: CASSWGVAGANVLTF.

The chain carries TRBV18 and TRBJ1-4; D not certain. The CDR3 spans 13 residues. Germline CDR1 and CDR2: KGHSH and LQKENI. V lost 5 bases, J lost 2 bases, and 6 bases lay in between. CDR3 protein: CASSSSTNEKLFF. Written as DNA, the CDR3 is TGTGCCAGCTCATCGTCGACTAATGAAAAACTGTTTTTT.

This chain links TRBV5-1 with TRBJ2-3; D is ambiguous. Per the germline V gene, CDR1 is SGHRS and CDR2 is YFSETQ. This CDR3 has 9 residues. V lost 4 bases, J lost 7 bases, and 1 base lay in between. The CDR3 nucleotides read TGCGCCAGCAGCAATACGCAGTATTTT. Translation gives CASSNTQYF.

The chain is built from TRBV7-9 and TRBJ1-2, with a possible D match to TRBD1 (5 bases). The V end was cut by 1 base, the J end by 1 base, with 7 bases between. In germline, CDR1 is SEHNR, CDR2 FQNEAQ (reference sequence). The CDR3 loop spans 14 amino acids. The CDR3 region is CASSLGQNNYGYTF. CDR3 DNA sequence: TGTGCCAGCAGCTTAGGACAGAATAACTATGGCTACACCTTC.

This clone was observed once. This chain joins TRBV6-4 and TRBJ2-3; 7 bases agree with TRBD2. Per the germline V gene, CDR1 is MRHNA and CDR2 is SNTAGT. Germline trimming cut 3 bases from V and 0 bases from J; bases unmatched to any gene: 0. The CDR3 runs to 14 residues. The chain's CDR3 is CASSEAGSTDTQYF. In nucleotides, the CDR3 is TGTGCCAGCAGTGAAGCGGGGAGCACAGATACGCAGTATTTT.

The table lists this clone with a few counts. V is TRBV14 and J is TRBJ1-4; D remains unclear. V dropped 4 bases and J dropped 8 bases, with 14 bases sitting between them. Germline CDR1 SGHDN, CDR2 FVKESK. CDR3 size: 14 residues. The CDR3 loop is CASSPRTGWEKLFF. The CDR3 DNA is TGTGCCAGCAGCCCTCGGACCGGTTGGGAAAAACTGTTTTTT.

This chain joins TRBV7-9 and TRBJ1-5; D is unclear. V shed 2 bases and J shed 5 bases, with 7 bases lying between them. The CDR3 has 13 residues. The germline gives CDR1 SEHNR, CDR2 FQNEAQ (reference sequence). The CDR3 nucleotides read TGTGCCAGCAGCTTAACTGCCGATCAGCCCCAGCATTTT. It encodes CASSLTADQPQHF.